This is a list of T cell receptor beta chains from one sample in a study of CD8 T cells in Susac syndrome. TCRdb fed the immunoSEQ multiplex PCR reads into MiXCR, producing one record per CDR3 protein. The sample contains 95,000 to 150,000 distinct CDR3 sequences, roughly 94% of which appear only once. The sequenced sample was CD8+ T cells from PBMCs. The receptors derive from a human donor with Susac syndrome. CDR3s include the opening cysteine and the closing phenylalanine or tryptophan. D genes are given only for firm matches. The size field is filled for only some rows; it gives once, few, many or a size class.

j_gene	v_gene	abundance	d_gene	CDR3nt	CDR3aa
TRBJ2-2	TRBV13	NA	NA	TGTGCCAGCAGCATGGACCCAGGGGTGGGGGAGCTGTTTTTT	CASSMDPGVGELFF
TRBJ2-5	TRBV5-1	NA	NA	TGCGCCAGCAGCCCGGGGGTTACTCAAGAGACCCAGTACTTC	CASSPGVTQETQYF
TRBJ1-2	TRBV29-1	NA	TRBD1	TGCAGCGTTGGACAGGGAAAGTTAGATGGCTACACCTTC	CSVGQGKLDGYTF
TRBJ2-7	TRBV20-1	NA	NA	TGCAGTGCTAGAGGTGGCGCGATTTACGAGCAGTACTTC	CSARGGAIYEQYF
TRBJ2-1	TRBV15	NA	NA	TGTGCCACCAGCAGAGATGGCGATGAGCAGTTCTTC	CATSRDGDEQFF
TRBJ2-5	TRBV4-2	NA	TRBD2	TGTGCCAGCAGCCCTCATCTCGGGGGGGAAGAAGAGACCCAGTACTTC	CASSPHLGGEEETQYF
TRBJ2-7	TRBV20-1	NA	NA	TGCAGTGCTATCCCGATCACGAGGAGGGGCTACGAGCAGTACTTC	CSAIPITRRGYEQYF
TRBJ2-7	TRBV5-4	NA	TRBD2	TGTGCCAGCAGCTTGGTCCTAGCGGGCATTAACGAGCAGTACTTC	CASSLVLAGINEQYF
TRBJ2-3	TRBV27	NA	NA	TGTGCCAGCAGATCTGGACAGTTCACAGATACGCAGTATTTT	CASRSGQFTDTQYF
TRBJ1-4	TRBV9	NA	NA	TGTGCCAGCAGCCCAGGAGAAAAACTGTTTTTT	CASSPGEKLFF
TRBJ2-7	TRBV29-1	NA	TRBD1	TGCAGCGTTGTTGGGACAGGGCAGGATTTCGAGCAGTACTTC	CSVVGTGQDFEQYF
TRBJ1-2	TRBV30	few	TRBD1	TGTGCCTGGGACAGGGGCTATGGCTACACCTTC	CAWDRGYGYTF
TRBJ1-5	TRBV27	NA	NA	TGTGCCAGCAGCCGGGAGAGGGGAGGACAGCCCCAGCATTTT	CASSRERGGQPQHF
TRBJ2-5	TRBV21-1	NA	NA	TGTGCCAGCACCGTGAGGCAGGGGCAAGAGACCCAGTACTTC	CASTVRQGQETQYF
TRBJ2-7	TRBV20-1	NA	NA	TGCAGTGCTAGAGAGCAGGGCTACGAGCAGTACTTC	CSAREQGYEQYF
TRBJ1-5	TRBV19	NA	NA	TGTGCCAGTAGGATGAGTGCCGAGGCGGGTAATCAGCCCCAGCATTTT	CASRMSAEAGNQPQHF
TRBJ1-4	TRBV6-6	NA	NA	TGTGCCAGCAGTTTTAAGGTTGCAACTAATGAAAAACTGTTTTTT	CASSFKVATNEKLFF
TRBJ2-5	TRBV5-1	NA	NA	TGCGCCAGCAGCTTGGTCACTGAGGGTAGTAAAGAGACCCAGTACTTC	CASSLVTEGSKETQYF
TRBJ2-1	TRBV29-1	NA	NA	TGCAGCGTTGACACAGGGATGGCGGTGGTCAATGAGCAGTTCTTC	CSVDTGMAVVNEQFF
TRBJ1-1	TRBV29-1	NA	NA	TGCAGCGCTCACATTGGCCCAGGGAACACTGAAGCTTTCTTT	CSAHIGPGNTEAFF
TRBJ2-5	TRBV10-2	NA	TRBD2	TGCGCCAGCAGTGATGGACTAGCGGGGGGGCAGCTGGAGACCCAGTACTTC	CASSDGLAGGQLETQYF
TRBJ1-1	TRBV9	NA	NA	TGTGCCAGCAGCGTAGATAGGGAGGAGAACACTGAAGCTTTCTTT	CASSVDREENTEAFF
TRBJ2-1	TRBV30	NA	NA	TGTGCCTGGAGTGCCAGGGACAACCCAACTTACAATGAGCAGTTCTTC	CAWSARDNPTYNEQFF
TRBJ1-2	TRBV29-1	once	NA	TGCAGCGTTGGACTGCCCTATGGCTACACCTTC	CSVGLPYGYTF
TRBJ2-7	TRBV15	NA	NA	TGTGCCACCAGCAGAGATCGGGGGAACTACGAGCAGTACTTC	CATSRDRGNYEQYF
TRBJ2-1	TRBV12-3/TRBV12-4	NA	TRBD1	TGTGCCAGCAGTTTAAGGTGGACAGGGGAGGATGAGCAGTTCTTC	CASSLRWTGEDEQFF
TRBJ1-2	TRBV29-1	NA	TRBD1	TGCAGCGTTACAGGGGACTATGGCTACACCTTC	CSVTGDYGYTF
TRBJ2-5	TRBV10-2	NA	NA	TGCGCCAGCAGTGAAGCAGGATGGCAAGAGACCCAGTACTTC	CASSEAGWQETQYF
TRBJ2-7	TRBV3-1	NA	TRBD2	TGTGCCAGCAGCCGCATACTAGCGGCACTCTCCTACGAGCAGTACTTC	CASSRILAALSYEQYF
TRBJ1-2	TRBV25-1	NA	NA	TGTGCCAGCAGTGAATCGAACAGTAACTATGGCTACACCTTC	CASSESNSNYGYTF
TRBJ1-6	TRBV4-1	NA	NA	TGCGCCAGCAGCCAAGATAGCGGTTCACCCCTCCACTTT	CASSQDSGSPLHF
TRBJ2-4	TRBV14	NA	TRBD1	TGTGCCAGCAGCCCCGGGACAGGGTGGGACATTCAGTACTTC	CASSPGTGWDIQYF
TRBJ1-1	TRBV13	NA	NA	TGTGCCAGCAGCCAGGGGAATTGGGGGGCTGGGTTGACTGAAGCTTTCTTT	CASSQGNWGAGLTEAFF
TRBJ1-2	TRBV2	NA	TRBD1	TGTGCCAGCAGTGAGCGATGGACAGGGTATGGCTACACCTTC	CASSERWTGYGYTF
TRBJ2-3	TRBV5-1	NA	NA	TGCGCCAGCAGCTTGACCGGGACCGGGACATTCACAGATACGCAGTATTTT	CASSLTGTGTFTDTQYF
TRBJ1-2	TRBV2	NA	NA	TGTGCCATTCGGGGCTACACCTTC	CAIRGYTF
TRBJ2-1	TRBV7-9	NA	NA	TGTGCCAGCAGCTTAAATGATGATGGGGAGCAGTTCTTC	CASSLNDDGEQFF
TRBJ2-1	TRBV13	NA	NA	TGTGCCAGCAGCTTACTTGAGAGCCGTTACAATGAGCAGTTCTTC	CASSLLESRYNEQFF